Listed below are T cell receptor beta chains from one sample, sequenced in a study of T cells after yellow fever vaccination. TCRdb used MiXCR to reprocess the 5' RACE reads, holding one entry per CDR3 protein. The table includes hundreds of thousands of distinct CDR3 sequences, approximately 19% detected once. Specimen: PBMCs, collected before the yellow fever booster vaccination. The receptors shown here come from a man between 18 and 35 years old who received the YFV17D yellow fever vaccine. Each CDR3 is given with its conserved first and last residue. The D gene is left open where the match is weak. Clone size is stated in some rows and not others, as once, few, many or a class when expanded.

NA	TRBV30	NA	TRBJ2-3	CACASIAGVSDTQYF	TGTGCCTGCGCATCTATAGCAGGGGTTTCAGATACGCAGTATTTT
many	TRBV6-5	TRBD1	TRBJ1-2	CASSYSPQGTYGYTF	TGTGCCAGCAGTTACTCGCCACAGGGGACCTATGGCTACACCTTC
NA	TRBV4-1	NA	TRBJ1-4	CASSPGPETNEKLFF	TGCGCCAGCAGCCCCGGGCCAGAAACTAATGAAAAACTGTTTTTT
NA	TRBV18	NA	TRBJ1-4	CASSPLQTTDEKLFF	TGTGCCAGCTCACCGCTACAGACCACGGATGAAAAACTGTTTTTT
few	TRBV4-1	TRBD1	TRBJ1-2	CASSQGQGPSSGYTF	TGCGCCAGCAGCCAAGGACAGGGACCTTCAAGTGGCTACACCTTC
NA	TRBV7-8	NA	TRBJ2-1	CASSRQVINEQFF	TGTGCCAGCAGCCGACAGGTTATCAATGAGCAGTTCTTC
few	TRBV7-6	TRBD1	TRBJ1-4	CASSLEGQGDEKLFF	TGTGCCAGCAGCTTAGAAGGACAGGGGGATGAAAAACTGTTTTTT
few	TRBV7-6	TRBD2	TRBJ2-3	CASSLIAGPEDTQYF	TGTGCCAGCAGCTTAATAGCGGGCCCGGAGGATACGCAGTATTTT
few	TRBV7-2	NA	TRBJ1-1	CASSFVVPGENTEAFF	TGTGCCAGCAGCTTCGTAGTGCCAGGGGAGAACACTGAAGCTTTCTTT
NA	TRBV4-2	NA	TRBJ2-3	CASSQTYGGFTDTQYF	TGTGCCAGCAGCCAAACCTATGGGGGATTCACAGATACGCAGTATTTT
NA	TRBV9	TRBD1	TRBJ2-5	CASSVPDGQGLKETQYF	TGTGCCAGCAGCGTACCGGACGGACAGGGGTTGAAAGAGACCCAGTACTTC
few	TRBV20-1	NA	TRBJ1-2	CSALLGDGYTF	TGCAGTGCCCTTCTGGGGGACGGCTACACCTTC
NA	TRBV7-2	TRBD1	TRBJ2-7	CASSLGSDRGHFAYRQYF	TGTGCCAGCAGCTTAGGTTCGGACAGGGGACACTTCGCCTATAGGCAGTACTTC
many	TRBV10-3	TRBD2	TRBJ2-7	CAIVAGGMGSYEQYF	TGTGCCATCGTCGCGGGGGGGATGGGCTCCTACGAGCAGTACTTC
many	TRBV12-3/TRBV12-4	NA	TRBJ2-2	CASRNLLTGELFF	TGTGCCAGCAGGAACTTGTTGACCGGGGAGCTGTTTTTT
few	TRBV7-2	NA	TRBJ2-7	CASSLAQRVFYEQYF	TGTGCCAGCAGCTTGGCGCAGCGGGTTTTCTACGAGCAGTACTTC
NA	TRBV3-1	TRBD1	TRBJ2-2	CASSQDHARGLTGELFF	TGTGCCAGCAGCCAAGATCACGCGAGGGGGCTTACCGGGGAGCTGTTTTTT
few	TRBV9	NA	TRBJ1-2	CASSVATGGGYTF	TGTGCCAGCAGCGTAGCTACAGGTGGAGGCTACACCTTC
NA	TRBV15	NA	TRBJ1-2	CATSRDPQGGYTF	TGTGCCACCAGCAGAGATCCACAGGGTGGCTACACCTTC
NA	TRBV7-9	TRBD1	TRBJ1-2	CASSAKQGQGASWYGYTF	TGTGCCAGCAGCGCCAAACAGGGACAGGGGGCCTCGTGGTATGGCTACACCTTC
few	TRBV12-2	NA	TRBJ2-1	CASRLGMGEQFF	TGTGCAAGTCGCTTAGGGATGGGTGAGCAGTTCTTC
few	TRBV7-2	NA	TRBJ1-2	CASSYAAYGYTF	TGTGCCAGCAGCTATGCCGCCTATGGCTACACCTTC
many	TRBV5-6	TRBD1	TRBJ2-1	CASSWTGGYNEQFF	TGTGCCAGCAGCTGGACAGGGGGCTACAATGAGCAGTTCTTC
NA	TRBV2	NA	TRBJ2-1	CASSRVVSYNEQFF	TGTGCCAGCAGCAGGGTAGTGTCCTACAATGAGCAGTTCTTC
NA	TRBV7-2	TRBD1	TRBJ2-3	CASSTLQDRVTDTQYF	TGTGCCAGCAGCACCCTCCAGGACAGGGTCACAGATACGCAGTATTTT
many	TRBV6-5	TRBD1	TRBJ1-2	CASRGTVNYGYTF	TGTGCCAGCAGGGGGACAGTTAACTATGGCTACACCTTC
NA	TRBV12-3/TRBV12-4	TRBD2	TRBJ2-3	CASSPFGGGVTDTQYF	TGTGCCAGCAGTCCGTTTGGCGGGGGGGTAACAGATACGCAGTATTTT
NA	TRBV7-2	TRBD2	TRBJ2-6	CAGSGGRLNSGANVLTF	TGTGCTGGAAGCGGGGGCCGCCTTAACTCTGGGGCCAACGTCCTGACTTTC
NA	TRBV11-1	NA	TRBJ2-2	CASTHGVTGELFF	TGTGCCAGCACCCACGGTGTAACCGGGGAGCTGTTTTTT
NA	TRBV7-2	NA	TRBJ1-1	CASSLGPRAGETEAFF	TGTGCCAGCAGCTTAGGCCCGAGGGCGGGGGAGACTGAAGCTTTCTTT
few	TRBV20-1	TRBD2	TRBJ2-7	CSADPPTSGHEQYF	TGCAGTGCTGACCCGCCGACTAGCGGCCACGAGCAGTACTTC
few	TRBV10-3	TRBD2	TRBJ2-7	CATRTGEGYEQYF	TGTGCCACCCGGACGGGGGAGGGCTACGAGCAGTACTTC
few	TRBV24-1	NA	TRBJ2-3	CATSDPRAGTDTQYF	TGTGCCACCAGTGATCCCCGGGCAGGGACAGATACGCAGTATTTT
few	TRBV7-8	NA	TRBJ1-1	CASSKVGGAYTEAFF	TGTGCCAGCAGCAAAGTCGGAGGGGCCTACACTGAAGCTTTCTTT
NA	TRBV5-1	NA	TRBJ2-3	CASSFGAGTTDTQYF	TGCGCCAGCAGCTTCGGCGCGGGAACCACAGATACGCAGTATTTT